This T cell receptor beta chain was identified in a study of CXCR3-negative and CXCR3-positive naive CD8 T cells. Across the whole study: Each library held about 1.5 +/- 0.3 million TRB reads, around 140 million in total.

UMI-labeled TRB cDNA libraries were prepared by 5' RACE. TCRdb re-called the 5' RACE reads and gives one entry per CDR3 protein, without DNA. Its table records 50,000 to 75,000 distinct CDR3 sequences. The germline CDR1 and CDR2 sequences are SQVTM and ANQGSEA. This CDR3 has 12 amino acids. Whole-study results and caveats: Upon cryopreservation, CXCR3 expression partially decreased, and most assays used fresh PBMCs. Memory CD8+ cells had much lower diversity, and both naive subsets had comparably high diversity. Comparison of naive cells showed more hydrophobic TRB CDR3s in CXCR3-positive than in CXCR3-negative naive cells.

This clonotype is called medium-sized based on its frequency. The target antigen is unknown. The sequence came from a human donor in good health. Some clones in this sample may be carry-over from other donors' samples. The sample consisted of naive CXCR3- CD8+ T cells from blood. Documented subset: CD45RO-CCR7+CD27+CD95- naive CD8+ T cells lacking CXCR3 (TNR3-). The chain combines TRBV29-1 with TRBJ1-1. The CDR3 here is CSVDPTNTEAFF.